Presented here are 31 T cell receptor beta chains from one specimen sequenced in a study of CD8 T cells in ankylosing spondylitis. TCRdb called the 5' RACE reads again in MiXCR, with one record for every CDR3 protein. The table records roughly 120,000 distinct CDR3 sequences, roughly an eighth of them present only once. Sequencing was performed on blood, either unsorted or a sorted T cell fraction (not recorded which). The receptor set was obtained from a female donor with ankylosing spondylitis or in good health (not recorded which).

The V gene is TRBV18, the J gene TRBJ2-3; D unclear. Trimming left V 10 bases short and J 1 base short, with 12 bases between. The CDR3 is 13 residues long. Germline V gene sequence: CDR1 KGHSH, CDR2 LQKENI. The CDR3 sequence: CATEVGGTDTQYF. The DNA for the CDR3 is TGTGCCACCGAGGTAGGAGGCACAGATACGCAGTATTTT.

This clonotype was counted at least ten times. The chain carries TRBV5-4 and TRBJ2-3; TRBD2 aligns across 8 bases. CDR1 is SGHNT and CDR2 is YYREEE in the germline V gene (reference sequence). The CDR3 has 13 residues. The V segment lost 4 bases and the J segment 4 bases; nucleotides outside the gene matches: 2. The CDR3 sequence: CASSTGGADTQYF. The CDR3 DNA reads as TGTGCCAGCAGCACCGGGGGGGCAGATACGCAGTATTTT.

This clonotype was recorded once. The CDR3 here is CSARRRAVNTEAFF. The CDR3 coding sequence is TGCAGTGCTAGAAGGAGGGCAGTGAACACTGAAGCTTTCTTT. The chain uses TRBV20-1 and TRBJ1-1, with D unresolved. The CDR3 extends over 14 amino acids. The V and J ends lost 2 bases and 0 bases respectively, with 10 bases between them. CDR1 is DFQATT, CDR2 SNEGSKA, per germline (reference sequence).

Ten or more counts support this clonotype. J is TRBJ1-5 and V is TRBV7-6; D possibly corresponds to TRBD1 (5 bases). There are 13 residues in the CDR3. The V gene lost 3 bases and the J gene lost 6 bases, with 9 bases spanning the gap. Germline loops: CDR1 SGHVS, CDR2 FNYEAQ. CDR3 sequence reads: CASSLDTSQPQHF. CDR3 coding DNA: TGTGCCAGCAGCTTGGACACGAGTCAGCCCCAGCATTTT.

This clonotype was found a few times. This chain uses TRBV20-1 with TRBJ1-2; TRBD1 matches 12 bases. The CDR3 extends over 16 amino acids. The V and J ends lost 4 bases and 4 bases, in that order; junction bases with no gene match: 10. Germline CDR1 DFQATT, CDR2 SNEGSKA (reference sequence). CDR3 loop: CSAKKGQGAGPYGYTF. Here the CDR3 DNA reads TGCAGTGCTAAGAAGGGACAGGGGGCTGGACCCTATGGCTACACCTTC.

This clonotype occurred a few times. The chain carries TRBV6-1 and TRBJ1-2; D might be TRBD1 (6 bases). Germline V lookup: CDR1 MNHNS, CDR2 SASEGT. V gave up 3 bases and J gave up 5 bases, with 13 bases separating them. The CDR3 sequence is 14 residues long. The CDR3 DNA follows: TGTGCCAGCAGTGAGAGGGGGGATGAATATGGCTACACCTTC. This translates into CASSERGDEYGYTF.

The chain has TRBV12-3 or TRBV12-4 and TRBJ1-1; D call uncertain. Trimming took off 7 bases at V and 1 base at J, with 4 bases between the two ends. The CDR3 has 11 residues. CDR3 loop: CASIANTEAFF. The CDR3 coding sequence is TGTGCCAGCATTGCGAACACTGAAGCTTTCTTT.

A word on this clonotype: Since a much larger clone is just one base distant, this may be a read error. The chain uses TRBV9 and TRBJ2-7; D perhaps matches TRBD2 (6 bases). Germline values: CDR1 SGDLS, CDR2 YYNGEE. CDR3 size: 14 residues. CDR3 sequence: CVSNRGGPRVEQYF. As DNA, the CDR3 is TGTGTCAGCAATCGTGGAGGGCCCCGGGTAGAGCAGTACTTC.

About this clonotype: This clone may be a read error of a much larger clone one base away. The J gene is TRBJ2-1, the V gene TRBV5-6, with a tentative D call TRBD1 (6 bases). Germline V CDR1 and CDR2: SGHDT, YYEEEE. This CDR3 is built from 12 residues. The chain's CDR3 is CVSILQGNEQFF. Written as DNA, the CDR3 is TGTGTCAGCATTCTACAGGGCAATGAGCAGTTCTTC.

A few counts support this clonotype. This may stem from a read error, because a much larger clone lies one nucleotide away. The V call is TRBV7-6, the J call TRBJ2-5; possible D gene TRBD1, 6 bases. Germline loops: CDR1 SGHVS, CDR2 FNYEAQ. The CDR3 is made up of 13 amino acids. V lost 3 bases and J lost 2, with 7 bases in between. The CDR3 DNA reads TGTGCCAGCAGCTTTGGACAGCAAGAGACCCAGTACTTC. It translates to CASSFGQQETQYF.

This clonotype was observed once. The V call is TRBV10-2, the J call TRBJ2-3, with 8 bases matching TRBD2. The CDR3 length is 14 residues. J gave up 1 base and V 6 bases, and 3 bases lay outside the gene matches. Germline V gene lookup returns CDR1 WSHSY and CDR2 SAAADI. The CDR3 DNA is TGCGCCAGCAGGGGGCGGGAGGGCACAGATACGCAGTATTTT. It specifies CASRGREGTDTQYF.

A remark on this clonotype: This may be a read error, as it is one base from a much larger clone. The chain recombines TRBV20-1 with TRBJ1-2, with 7 positions matching TRBD1. Germline V gene lookup returns CDR1 DFQATT and CDR2 SNEGSKA (reference sequence). The CDR3 extends over 13 amino acids. The CDR3 loop is CSASLQGKHGCTF. The DNA of the CDR3 is TGCAGTGCTAGTTTACAGGGGAAGCATGGCTGCACCTTC.

This clonotype has at least ten counts. The rearrangement joins TRBV20-1 to TRBJ2-3; D remains unclear. V was trimmed by 3 bases and J by 1 base, leaving 11 bases between them. The germline V gene encodes CDR1 DFQATT and CDR2 SNEGSKA (reference sequence). The CDR3 has 14 amino acids. The CDR3 region has the DNA TGCAGTGCTAGTAATTTTCAGGGCACAGATACGCAGTATTTT. Translation: CSASNFQGTDTQYF.

CDR3 region: CASSARDRGSDTQYF. The CDR3 DNA sequence: TGTGCCAGCAGCGCCCGGGACAGGGGGTCAGATACGCAGTATTTT. V gene TRBV9 combines with J gene TRBJ2-3; the match to TRBD1 covers 11 bases. CDR1 SGDLS and CDR2 YYNGEE come from the germline V gene. With V trimmed by 3 bases and J by 4 bases, 4 bases remained unmatched. This CDR3 region has 15 residues.

The V call is TRBV5-1, the J call TRBJ2-1; D is perhaps TRBD1 (5 bases). The CDR3 totals 13 residues. The ends were cut back, 5 bases at V and 4 bases at J, with 10 bases in the middle. The germline V gene encodes CDR1 SGHRS and CDR2 YFSETQ. The CDR3 DNA reads TGCGCCAGCAGGCAGGGCTCTTACAATGAGCAGTTCTTC. Translating gives CASRQGSYNEQFF.

This clonotype was counted between two and nine times. J is TRBJ1-5 and V is TRBV21-1; the D call TRBD1 from the table was never checked on the DNA. TRBV21-1 is recorded as a pseudogene. The CDR3 is made up of 15 amino acids. The CDR3 protein is CASSHPRVGEQPQHF. The CDR3 bases are TGTGCCAGCAGCCACCCCAGGGTGGGAGAACAGCCCCAGCATTTT.

The sample holds many counts of this clonotype. The rearrangement uses TRBV20-1 and TRBJ2-7; 9 positions match TRBD2. V was pared by 6 bases and J by 2 bases, with 8 bases of the junction left unmatched. The CDR3 extends over 14 amino acids. Looked up from germline, CDR1 is DFQATT and CDR2 is SNEGSKA (reference sequence). CDR3 nucleotides: TGCAGTGCAAAGCTAGCGGGGAGCACCTACGAGCAGTACTTC. It is translated as CSAKLAGSTYEQYF.

As to this clonotype: This could be a read error, since a much larger clone is one nucleotide away. The gene calls are TRBV5-1 and TRBJ1-1; maybe TRBD1 (6 bases). V lost 0 bases and J lost 5, with 11 bases in between. The CDR3 covers 14 residues. CDR1 and CDR2 from the germline V gene are SGHRS and YFSETQ. The CDR3 coding sequence is TGCGCCAGCAGCTTGGGGGAGAGGGGGACTGAAGCTTTCTTT. Its protein product is CASSLGERGTEAFF.

This clonotype was recorded many times. The CDR3 DNA is TGTGCCATCCCAAAGTTGCCCACTAGCGGGAGATGGACCGGGGAGCTGTTTTTT. Protein sequence: CAIPKLPTSGRWTGELFF. The rearrangement links TRBV2 to TRBJ2-2; 11 positions match TRBD2. Germline lookup yields CDR1 SNHLY and CDR2 FYNNEI. V lost 10 bases to trimming and J lost 5 bases; unmatched junction nucleotides: 18. This CDR3 region has 18 residues.

This clonotype was counted many times. V gene TRBV7-2 combines with J gene TRBJ1-2; 7 positions agree with TRBD1. This CDR3 is built from 15 residues. Germline loops: CDR1 SGHTA, CDR2 FQGNSA. V gave up 5 bases and J gave up 3 bases; unmatched junction bases: 9. The CDR3 protein is CASSRSRGGDYGYTF. In DNA form, the CDR3 reads TGTGCCAGCAGCCGGAGCAGGGGGGGAGACTATGGCTACACCTTC. The complete variable domain, with remaining parts taken from reference TRBV7-2 and TRBJ1-2, reads GAGVSQSPSNKVTEKGKDVELRCDPISGHTALYWYRQSLGQGLEFLIYFQGNSAPDKSGLPSDRFSAERTGGSVSTLTIQRTQQEDSAVYLCASSRSRGGDYGYTFGSGTRLTVV.

At least ten counts were recorded for this clonotype. V gene TRBV19 combines with J gene TRBJ1-5, with a tentative D call TRBD1 (5 bases). CDR3 length: 15 amino acids. CDR1 and CDR2 from the germline V gene are LNHDA and SQIVND (reference sequence). V lost 5 bases and J 7 bases, leaving 18 bases between the germline ends. The CDR3 protein is CASSGVPRVGQPQHF. The CDR3 DNA is TGTGCCAGTAGTGGGGTCCCCAGGGTTGGACAGCCCCAGCATTTT.

This clonotype has a count of ten or more. The genes are TRBV5-1 and TRBJ1-1, with TRBD1 identical over 7 bases. This CDR3 contains 14 residues. V gave up 2 bases and J gave up 5 bases; unmatched junction bases: 6. Germline assignment: CDR1 SGHRS and CDR2 YFSETQ. The CDR3 nucleotides read TGCGCCAGCAGCTTAGAGGGGGCGGGAACTGAAGCTTTCTTT. It yields the protein CASSLEGAGTEAFF.

The table lists this clonotype with a few counts. V usage is TRBV6-6 and J usage is TRBJ2-5; D is unresolved. Germline V gene lookup returns CDR1 MNHNY and CDR2 SVGAGI (reference sequence). The V end was cut by 7 bases, the J end by 5 bases, with 14 bases between. This CDR3 is 13 amino acids long. CDR3 protein: CASMAPSRETQYF. CDR3 DNA: TGTGCCAGCATGGCTCCCTCCCGGGAGACCCAGTACTTC.

The CDR3 reads CASSPGLPCGGYTF. The CDR3 DNA sequence: TGTGCCAGCAGCCCCGGGCTCCCCTGCGGCGGCTACACCTTC. This chain connects TRBV4-2 to TRBJ1-2; D is unclear. Germline CDR1 is LGHNA and CDR2 is YNFKEQ. Trimming pared 4 bases from V and 8 bases from J, leaving 17 bases between. The CDR3 extends over 14 amino acids.

This chain uses TRBV5-5 with TRBJ2-4, with D possibly matching TRBD1 (6 bases). The CDR3 has 18 amino acids. V shed 0 bases and J shed 0 bases, with 16 bases lying between them. Germline assignment: CDR1 SGHKS and CDR2 YYEKEE (reference sequence). Here the CDR3 reads CASSLARWTDLAKNIQYF. Written as DNA, the CDR3 is TGTGCCAGCAGCTTGGCCCGCTGGACAGACTTAGCCAAAAACATTCAGTACTTC.

The rearrangement joins TRBV7-8 to TRBJ1-5; D might be TRBD1 (5 bases). Looked up from germline, CDR1 is SGHVS and CDR2 is FQNEAQ. The ends were cut back, 1 base at V and 2 bases at J, with 9 bases in the middle. The CDR3 consists of 15 residues. The CDR3 sequence: CASSLGDGRNQPQHF. DNA of the CDR3: TGTGCCAGCAGCTTAGGGGACGGACGCAATCAGCCCCAGCATTTT. Together with reference TRBV7-8 and TRBJ1-5, the CDR3 gives the full variable domain: GAGVSQSPRYKVAKRGQDVALRCDPISGHVSLFWYQQALGQGPEFLTYFQNEAQLDKSGLPSDRFFAERPEGSVSTLKIQRTQQEDSAVYLCASSLGDGRNQPQHFGDGTRLSIL.

This chain joins TRBV28 and TRBJ2-5, with D possibly being TRBD2 (6 bases). The CDR3 covers 13 residues. Deletions cut 7 bases from V and 3 bases from J, with 12 bases between. Germline V gene data show CDR1 as MDHEN and CDR2 as SYDVKM. The CDR3 region has the DNA TGTGCCAGCACCGGCGGGGCGGAAGAGACCCAGTACTTC. Amino acid sequence: CASTGGAEETQYF.

This clonotype was picked up a small number of times. The V gene is TRBV12-3 or TRBV12-4, the J gene TRBJ1-4; 8 nucleotides agree with TRBD1. V shed 6 bases and J 3 bases; nucleotides not matched to a gene: 3. The CDR3 is 14 amino acids. CDR3 sequence (DNA): TGTGCCAGCAGGCAGGGGGCGTCTAATGAAAAACTGTTTTTT. This sequence encodes CASRQGASNEKLFF.

The gene calls are TRBV7-2 and TRBJ2-7; 7 bases agree with TRBD1. CDR1 is SGHTA and CDR2 is FQGNSA in the germline V gene. V shed 7 bases and J 0 bases; nucleotides not matched to a gene: 6. CDR3 length: 14 residues. CDR3 DNA sequence: TGTGCCAGCACCAGACAGGGACCCTCCTACGAGCAGTACTTC. It encodes CASTRQGPSYEQYF.

This clonotype was found many times. This chain joins TRBV12-3 or TRBV12-4 and TRBJ2-3, with 9 bases lining up with TRBD2. The length of the CDR3 is 15 residues. V shed 5 bases and J 4 bases; nucleotides not matched to a gene: 7. The chain's CDR3 is CASSPLGLAADTQYF. The DNA for the CDR3 is TGTGCCAGCAGTCCCCTGGGACTAGCTGCAGATACGCAGTATTTT.

CDR3 DNA sequence: TGCAGCGTTGCGGGAGGGGGGGCTAATCAGCCCCAGCATTTT. It yields the protein CSVAGGGANQPQHF. The chain recombines TRBV29-1 with TRBJ1-5; tentatively, D is TRBD1 (6 bases). This CDR3 has 14 amino acids. From germline, CDR1 is SQVTM and CDR2 ANQGSEA. The V and J ends lost 4 bases and 4 bases respectively, with 14 bases between them.